A single TCR beta chain is shown here with its context. The antigen is unknown. These data come from a study of monozygotic twins with inflammatory bowel disease. The study's findings and limits: Distinguishing T cell subtypes was not possible.

The CDR3 has 14 amino acids. Per germline, CDR1 MNHEY and CDR2 SMNVEV (reference sequence). Blood was drawn at approximately 2.3 ml per donor. Investigators made cDNA in eight separate reactions per sample. The UMIs carried a 6-nucleotide sample barcode, and they were added by template switching. After re-calling the 5' RACE reads, TCRdb lists one entry per CDR3 protein, DNA absent. Recorded here are approximately 100,000 distinct CDR3 sequences; the top ten clones represent over 10%. This clonotype was sampled from a human donor with ulcerative colitis or Crohn's disease, or a healthy co-twin of an affected twin (not recorded which). Material: blood. The V call is TRBV27, the J call TRBJ1-6; TCRdb proposes TRBD1, but this gene call is untestable without DNA. The CDR3 loop reads CASSPTGANAALHF.